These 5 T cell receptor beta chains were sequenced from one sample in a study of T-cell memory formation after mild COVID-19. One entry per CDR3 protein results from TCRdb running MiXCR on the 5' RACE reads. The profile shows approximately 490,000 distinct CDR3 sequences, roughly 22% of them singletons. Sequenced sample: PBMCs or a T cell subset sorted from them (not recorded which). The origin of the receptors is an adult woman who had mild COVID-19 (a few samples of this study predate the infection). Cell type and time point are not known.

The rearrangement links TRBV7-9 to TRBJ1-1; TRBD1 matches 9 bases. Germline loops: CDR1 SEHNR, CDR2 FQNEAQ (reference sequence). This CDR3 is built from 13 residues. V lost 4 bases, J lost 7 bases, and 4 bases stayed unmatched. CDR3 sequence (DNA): TGTGCCAGCAGCTCACAGGGGGCTGGTGAAGCTTTCTTT. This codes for CASSSQGAGEAFF.

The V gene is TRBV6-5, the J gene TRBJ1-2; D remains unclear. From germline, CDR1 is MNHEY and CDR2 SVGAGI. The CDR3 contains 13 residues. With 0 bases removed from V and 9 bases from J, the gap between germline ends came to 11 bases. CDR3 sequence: CASSYSNGKSYTF. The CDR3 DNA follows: TGTGCCAGCAGTTACTCGAATGGCAAAAGCTACACCTTC.

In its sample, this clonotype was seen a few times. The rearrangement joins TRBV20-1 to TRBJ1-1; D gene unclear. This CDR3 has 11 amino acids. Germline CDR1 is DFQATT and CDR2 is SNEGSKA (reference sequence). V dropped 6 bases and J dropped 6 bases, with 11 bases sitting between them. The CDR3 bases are TGCAGTGCCCTAGAGGCAGCTGAAGCTTTCTTT. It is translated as CSALEAAEAFF.

The CDR3, as DNA: TGTGCCAGTCTAGAAGGAGCGGGAGGGCCTTTAAATGAGCAGTTCTTC. It specifies CASLEGAGGPLNEQFF. This sequence joins TRBV7-3 and TRBJ2-1, with TRBD2 identical over 10 bases. The CDR3 extends over 16 amino acids. Looked up from germline, CDR1 is SGHTA and CDR2 is FQGTGA. V trimming: 9 bases; J trimming: 7 bases; junction bases outside the gene matches: 15.

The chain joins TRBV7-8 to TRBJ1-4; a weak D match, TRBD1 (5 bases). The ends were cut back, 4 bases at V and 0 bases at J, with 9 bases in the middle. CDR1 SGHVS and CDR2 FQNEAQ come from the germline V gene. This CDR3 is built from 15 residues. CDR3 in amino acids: CASSSTVATNEKLFF. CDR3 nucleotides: TGTGCCAGCAGCTCGACAGTCGCAACTAATGAAAAACTGTTTTTT. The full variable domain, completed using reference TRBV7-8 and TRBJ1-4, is GAGVSQSPRYKVAKRGQDVALRCDPISGHVSLFWYQQALGQGPEFLTYFQNEAQLDKSGLPSDRFFAERPEGSVSTLKIQRTQQEDSAVYLCASSSTVATNEKLFFGSGTQLSVL.